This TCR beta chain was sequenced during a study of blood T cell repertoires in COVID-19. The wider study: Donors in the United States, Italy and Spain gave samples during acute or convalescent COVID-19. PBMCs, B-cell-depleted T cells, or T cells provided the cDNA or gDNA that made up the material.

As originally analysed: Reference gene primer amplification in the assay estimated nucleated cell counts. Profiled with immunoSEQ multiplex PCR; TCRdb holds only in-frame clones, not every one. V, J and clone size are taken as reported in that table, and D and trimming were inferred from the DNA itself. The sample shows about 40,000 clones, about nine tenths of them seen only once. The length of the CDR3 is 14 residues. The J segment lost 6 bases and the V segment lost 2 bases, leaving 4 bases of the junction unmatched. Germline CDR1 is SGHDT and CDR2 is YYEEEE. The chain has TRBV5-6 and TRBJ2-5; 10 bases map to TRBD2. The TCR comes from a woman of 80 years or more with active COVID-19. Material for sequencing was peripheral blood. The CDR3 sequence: CASSFPSGGKTQYF. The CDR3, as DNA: TGTGCCAGCAGCTTTCCTAGCGGGGGAAAGACCCAGTACTTC.